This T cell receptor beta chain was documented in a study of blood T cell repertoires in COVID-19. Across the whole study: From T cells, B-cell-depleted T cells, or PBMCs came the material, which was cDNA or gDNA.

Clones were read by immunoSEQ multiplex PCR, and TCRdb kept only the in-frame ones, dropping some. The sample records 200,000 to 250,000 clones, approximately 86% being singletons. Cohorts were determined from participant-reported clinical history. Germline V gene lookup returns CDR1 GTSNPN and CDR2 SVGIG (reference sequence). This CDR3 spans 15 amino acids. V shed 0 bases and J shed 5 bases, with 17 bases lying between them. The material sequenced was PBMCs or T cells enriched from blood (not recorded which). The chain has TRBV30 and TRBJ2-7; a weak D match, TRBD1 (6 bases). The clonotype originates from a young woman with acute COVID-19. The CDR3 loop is CAWSVLARGTHEQYF. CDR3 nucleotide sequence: TGTGCCTGGAGTGTACTGGCCAGGGGAACGCACGAGCAGTACTTC.